These T cell receptor beta chains were read from a single sample in a study of blood T cell repertoires in COVID-19. Libraries were prepared by immunoSEQ multiplex PCR; TCRdb keeps only in-frame clonotypes and omits some of them. The sample has 300,000 or so clones, 70% to 90% seen once. Sequenced sample: PBMCs or T cells enriched from blood (not recorded which). The receptors here all came from a woman aged 25 to 39 who had recovered from COVID-19. CDR3s include the opening cysteine and the closing phenylalanine or tryptophan. D genes are given only for firm matches. Only some rows state a clone size, as once, few, many or a class for expanded clones.

NA TRBJ1-2 NA TRBV6-1 TGTGCCAGCAGTGAGGCCGGGGCGGGGCAGACCTATGGCTACACCTTC CASSEAGAGQTYGYTF
NA TRBJ1-2 NA TRBV19 TGTGCCAGTAGTATATTCAGAAATAACTATGGCTACACCTTC CASSIFRNNYGYTF
NA TRBJ1-6 TRBD1 TRBV27 TGTGCCAGCAGTTCGCCCCTGACAGGGGGCAGGGGTTCACCCCTCCACTTT CASSSPLTGGRGSPLHF
NA TRBJ1-5 TRBD1 TRBV30 TGTGCCTGGAGTGTGGACAGGGCTTCTAATAGCAATCAGCCCCAGCATTTT CAWSVDRASNSNQPQHF
NA TRBJ1-2 TRBD1 TRBV7-8 TGTGCCAGCAGGTCCGACAGGGCCGATGGCTACACCTTC CASRSDRADGYTF
NA TRBJ2-3 NA TRBV24-1 TGTGCCACCAGTGGCCCCCAGGGCACAGATACGCAGTATTTT CATSGPQGTDTQYF
once TRBJ1-1 NA TRBV29-1 TGCAGCGTCCAGGGCCAGATGAACACTGAAGCTTTCTTT CSVQGQMNTEAFF
NA TRBJ2-5 TRBD2 TRBV4-2 TGTGCCAGCAGCCTTTCCACAACTCCGGGACTAGACCAAGAGACCCAGTACTTC CASSLSTTPGLDQETQYF
NA TRBJ1-4 TRBD1 TRBV4-1 TGCGCCAGCAGCCTTCAGGGGGCGAATAATGAAAAACTGTTTTTT CASSLQGANNEKLFF
few TRBJ1-6 NA TRBV5-1 TGCGCCAGCAGCGCGACCGGACAGTTTTCCTTCTATAATTCACCCCTCCACTTT CASSATGQFSFYNSPLHF
NA TRBJ1-1 TRBD1 TRBV10-2 TGCGCCAGCAGTGAGCCCTACAGGGGGACAGGGACTGAAGCTTTCTTT CASSEPYRGTGTEAFF
NA TRBJ1-4 NA TRBV5-1 TGCGCCAGCAGCTCGGCGGAGTCCTTGGGTGAAAAACTGTTTTTT CASSSAESLGEKLFF
NA TRBJ1-5 TRBD1 TRBV19 TGTGCCAGTTCCGGGACAGGGGTTGTCAATCAGCCCCAGCATTTT CASSGTGVVNQPQHF
NA TRBJ1-5 NA TRBV24-1 TGTGCCACCAGTGATGCAGGAGGAGGGAGCAATCAGCCCCAGCATTTT CATSDAGGGSNQPQHF
NA TRBJ1-5 NA TRBV9 TGTGCCAGCAGCTCCAGCTGGGGGGACCAGCCCCAGCATTTT CASSSSWGDQPQHF
NA TRBJ1-4 NA TRBV30 TGTGCCTGGACGAGCGGCTTTAATGAAAAACTGTTTTTT CAWTSGFNEKLFF
NA TRBJ2-3 TRBD2 TRBV5-4 TGTGCCAGCAGAATAGCGGGGAGTACAGATACGCAGTATTTT CASRIAGSTDTQYF
NA TRBJ1-3 TRBD1 TRBV4-1 TGCGCCAGCAGCCAAGGAACCGGGACAGATGGAAACACCATATATTTT CASSQGTGTDGNTIYF
NA TRBJ1-6 NA TRBV5-1 TGCGCCAGCAGCCGACTGGGGCCGGGCAGGTATAATTCACCCCTCCACTTT CASSRLGPGRYNSPLHF
NA TRBJ2-2 NA TRBV6-4 TGTGCCAGCTTAGGGGATCCGAACACCGGGGAGCTGTTTTTT CASLGDPNTGELFF
NA TRBJ1-2 TRBD1 TRBV6-5 TGTGCCAGCACTGGACAGGTTAACTATGGCTACACCTTC CASTGQVNYGYTF
once TRBJ1-1 TRBD1 TRBV25-1 TGTGCCAGCAGTGCCCACGGGGCGGGGACAGGGAATGAAGCTTTCTTT CASSAHGAGTGNEAFF
NA TRBJ2-5 TRBD2 TRBV19 TGTGCCAGTAGTTCAGGACTAGCATGGGAGACCCAGTACTTC CASSSGLAWETQYF
NA TRBJ2-3 NA TRBV29-1 TGCAGCGTTCGAACAGGGGATACGCAGTATTTT CSVRTGDTQYF
NA TRBJ1-1 TRBD1 TRBV5-1 TGCGCCAGCAGCATCGGGACAGCGGGCACTGAAGCTTTCTTT CASSIGTAGTEAFF
NA TRBJ2-7 TRBD2 TRBV5-4 TGTGCCAGCAGCTTGGCGAGCGGGGGAAGTGCACACGAGCAGTACTTC CASSLASGGSAHEQYF
NA TRBJ2-3 TRBD2 TRBV7-7 TGTGCTAGCAGCTCACTCACTAGCGGGGGGCCTAAGAGCACAGATACGCAGTATTTT CASSSLTSGGPKSTDTQYF
NA TRBJ1-5 NA TRBV7-6 TGTGCCAGCAGCTTAGGTTGGGGGACTGATCAGCCCCAGCATTTT CASSLGWGTDQPQHF
NA TRBJ2-6 TRBD1 TRBV7-2 TGTGCCAGCAGCAAAGGACAGGGTGACTCTGGGGCCAACGTCCTGACTTTC CASSKGQGDSGANVLTF
NA TRBJ1-6 NA TRBV29-1 TGCAGCGGGCGGAGTAATTCACCCCTCCACTTT CSGRSNSPLHF
once TRBJ2-7 NA TRBV4-1 TGCGCCAGCAGCCAATTCGTCAGGGGAAGTGGGGGGGGCTCCTACGAGCAGTACTTC CASSQFVRGSGGGSYEQYF
once TRBJ2-1 TRBD2 TRBV2 TGTGCCAGCAGGGGGGGACTAGCGAATGAGCAGTTCTTC CASRGGLANEQFF
NA TRBJ2-3 TRBD2 TRBV5-4 TGTGCCAGCAGCTTTTACCGGGGGGGCTCTAGCACAGATACGCAGTATTTT CASSFYRGGSSTDTQYF
NA TRBJ1-1 TRBD1 TRBV2 TGTGCCAGGGGGCCCCCAGGGGGGAGCACTGAAGCTTTCTTT CARGPPGGSTEAFF
few TRBJ1-2 NA TRBV3-1/TRBV3-2 TGTGCCAGCAGCCAAGACGGCAGGGATTTGTATGGCTACACCTTC CASSQDGRDLYGYTF
NA TRBJ2-2 TRBD1 TRBV2 TGTGCCAGCAGAGCCGGGACAGCGAACACCGGGGAGCTGTTTTTT CASRAGTANTGELFF
once TRBJ2-1 NA TRBV6-1 TGTGCCAGCAGTGAATCGCGGATACAGTTCTTC CASSESRIQFF
NA TRBJ2-3 NA TRBV2 TGTGCCAGCAGTAGGGGGGATACGCAGTATTTT CASSRGDTQYF
NA TRBJ2-7 TRBD1 TRBV11-2 TGTGCCAGCAGCACTATCGGACAGGGCATGGGAGAGCAGTACTTC CASSTIGQGMGEQYF
NA TRBJ2-1 TRBD2 TRBV5-6 TGTGCCAGCAGTACTAGCGGGGGGGCTCCCTACAATGAGCAGTTCTTC CASSTSGGAPYNEQFF
NA TRBJ1-2 NA TRBV29-1 TGCAGCGTTGCAGCAGGGTGGATCTATGGCTACACCTTC CSVAAGWIYGYTF
NA TRBJ1-2 NA TRBV21-1 TGTGCCAGCAGCCAGAAACCGGGGGTCCCTAACTATGGCTACACCTTC CASSQKPGVPNYGYTF